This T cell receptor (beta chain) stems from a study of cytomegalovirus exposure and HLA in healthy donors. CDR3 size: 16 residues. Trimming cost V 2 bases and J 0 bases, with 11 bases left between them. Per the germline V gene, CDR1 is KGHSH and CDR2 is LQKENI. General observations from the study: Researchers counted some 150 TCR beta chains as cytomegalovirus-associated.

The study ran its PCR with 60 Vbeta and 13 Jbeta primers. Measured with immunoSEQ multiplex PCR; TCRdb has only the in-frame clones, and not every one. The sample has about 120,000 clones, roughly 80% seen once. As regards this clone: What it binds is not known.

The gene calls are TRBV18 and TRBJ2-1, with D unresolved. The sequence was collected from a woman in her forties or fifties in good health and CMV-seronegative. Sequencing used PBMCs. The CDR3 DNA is TGTGCCAGCTCACCAAGGTACTATAGCTCCTACAATGAGCAGTTCTTC. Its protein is CASSPRYYSSYNEQFF.